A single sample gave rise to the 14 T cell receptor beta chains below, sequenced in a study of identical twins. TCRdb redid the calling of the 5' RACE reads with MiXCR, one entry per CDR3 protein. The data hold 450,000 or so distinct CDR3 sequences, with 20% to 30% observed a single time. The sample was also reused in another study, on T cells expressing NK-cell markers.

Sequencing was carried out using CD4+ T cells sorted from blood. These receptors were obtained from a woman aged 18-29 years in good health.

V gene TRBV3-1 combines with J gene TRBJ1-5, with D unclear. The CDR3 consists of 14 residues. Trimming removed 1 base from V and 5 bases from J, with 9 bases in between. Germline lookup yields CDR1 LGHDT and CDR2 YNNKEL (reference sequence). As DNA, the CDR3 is TGTGCCAGCAGCCAAGCTTCCGGGCATCAGCCCCAGCATTTT. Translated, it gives CASSQASGHQPQHF.

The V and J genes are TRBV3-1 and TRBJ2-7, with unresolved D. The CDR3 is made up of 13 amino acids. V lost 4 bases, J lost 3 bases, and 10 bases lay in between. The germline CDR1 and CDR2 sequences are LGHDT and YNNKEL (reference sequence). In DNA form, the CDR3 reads TGTGCCAGCAGCCCAAATGACCTCTACGAGCAGTACTTC. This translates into CASSPNDLYEQYF.

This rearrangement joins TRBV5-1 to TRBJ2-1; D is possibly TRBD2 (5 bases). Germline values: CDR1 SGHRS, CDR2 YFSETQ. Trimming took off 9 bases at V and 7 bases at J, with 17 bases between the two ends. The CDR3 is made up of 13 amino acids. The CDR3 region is CATRADPGNEQFF. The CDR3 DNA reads TGCGCCACCAGAGCGGACCCTGGGAATGAGCAGTTCTTC.

CDR3 in DNA: TGCGCCAGCACCGAACGCCGTGGGAGCTCCTACGAGCAGTACTTC. This translates into CASTERRGSSYEQYF. The chain links TRBV5-1 to TRBJ2-7; TRBD2 might be the D (5 bases). The CDR3 has 15 amino acids. CDR1 and CDR2 from the germline V gene are SGHRS and YFSETQ. V lost 6 bases and J lost 0, with 16 bases in between.

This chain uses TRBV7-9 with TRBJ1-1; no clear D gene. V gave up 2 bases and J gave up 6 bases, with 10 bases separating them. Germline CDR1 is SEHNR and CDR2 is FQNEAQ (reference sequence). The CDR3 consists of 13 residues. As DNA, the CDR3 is TGTGCCAGCAGCTTATTTCCTGTTCCTGAAGCTTTCTTT. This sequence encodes CASSLFPVPEAFF. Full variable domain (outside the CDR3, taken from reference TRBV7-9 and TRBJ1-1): DTGVSQNPRHKITKRGQNVTFRCDPISEHNRLYWYRQTLGQGPEFLTYFQNEAQLEKSRLLSDRFSAERPKGSFSTLEIQRTEQGDSAMYLCASSLFPVPEAFFGQGTRLTVV.

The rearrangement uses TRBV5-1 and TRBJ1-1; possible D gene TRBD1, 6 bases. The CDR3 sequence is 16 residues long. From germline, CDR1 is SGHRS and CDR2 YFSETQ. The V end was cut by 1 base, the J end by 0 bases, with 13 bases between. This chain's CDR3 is CASSLRDTSMNTEAFF. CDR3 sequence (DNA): TGCGCCAGCAGCTTGAGGGACACCTCGATGAACACTGAAGCTTTCTTT.

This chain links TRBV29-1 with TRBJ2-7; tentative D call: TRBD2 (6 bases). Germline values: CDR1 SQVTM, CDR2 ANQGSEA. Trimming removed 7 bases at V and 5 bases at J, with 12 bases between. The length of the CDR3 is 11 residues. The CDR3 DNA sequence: TGCAGCGGCGGTCGGGAGAACGAGCAGTACTTC. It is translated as CSGGRENEQYF.

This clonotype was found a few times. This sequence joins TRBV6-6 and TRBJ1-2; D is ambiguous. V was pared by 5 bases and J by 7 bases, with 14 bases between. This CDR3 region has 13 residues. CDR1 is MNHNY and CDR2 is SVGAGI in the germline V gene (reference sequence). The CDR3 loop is CASSHHDRGGYTF. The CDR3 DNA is TGTGCCAGCAGTCACCATGACCGAGGTGGCTACACCTTC.

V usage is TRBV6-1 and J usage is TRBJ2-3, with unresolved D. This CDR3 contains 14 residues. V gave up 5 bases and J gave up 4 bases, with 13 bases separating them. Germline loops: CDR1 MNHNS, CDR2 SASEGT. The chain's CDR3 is CASSRSRMADTQYF. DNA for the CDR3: TGTGCCAGCAGTAGAAGTCGGATGGCAGATACGCAGTATTTT.

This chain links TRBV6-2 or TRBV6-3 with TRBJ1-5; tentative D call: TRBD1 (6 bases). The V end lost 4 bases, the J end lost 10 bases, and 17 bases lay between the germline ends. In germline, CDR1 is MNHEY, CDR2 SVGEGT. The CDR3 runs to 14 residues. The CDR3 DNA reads TGTGCCAGCAGTTTGAGGCAGGGGTCCCACCCCCAGCATTTT. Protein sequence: CASSLRQGSHPQHF.

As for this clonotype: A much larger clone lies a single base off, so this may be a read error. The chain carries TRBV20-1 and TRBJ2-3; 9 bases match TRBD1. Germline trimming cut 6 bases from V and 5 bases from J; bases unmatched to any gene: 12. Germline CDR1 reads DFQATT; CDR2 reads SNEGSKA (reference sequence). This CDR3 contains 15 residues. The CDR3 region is CSAYRTGVRGDTQYF. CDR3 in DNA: TGCAGTGCCTATCGGACAGGGGTTCGGGGAGATACGCAGTATTTT.

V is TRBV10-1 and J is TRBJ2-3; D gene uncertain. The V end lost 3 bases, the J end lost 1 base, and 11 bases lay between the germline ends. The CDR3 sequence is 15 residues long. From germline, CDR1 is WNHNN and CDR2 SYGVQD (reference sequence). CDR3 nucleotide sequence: TGCGCCAGCAGTGAAGCCAGCCGCGGCACAGATACGCAGTATTTT. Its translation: CASSEASRGTDTQYF.

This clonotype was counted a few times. The CDR3 DNA follows: TGTGCCATCAGTGGCTTGGAGCACTCTGGAAACACCATATATTTT. Translated: CAISGLEHSGNTIYF. The chain couples TRBV10-3 to TRBJ1-3; no clear D. The length of the CDR3 is 15 residues. Per the germline V gene, CDR1 is ENHRY and CDR2 is SYGVKD. V lost 4 bases and J lost 0, with 10 bases in between.

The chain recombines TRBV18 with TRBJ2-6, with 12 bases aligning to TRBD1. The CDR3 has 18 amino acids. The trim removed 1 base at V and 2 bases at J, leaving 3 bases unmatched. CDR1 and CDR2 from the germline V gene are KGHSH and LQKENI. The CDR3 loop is CASSPRDRGLPGANVLTF. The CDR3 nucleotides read TGTGCCAGCTCACCACGGGACAGGGGGCTCCCTGGGGCCAACGTCCTGACTTTC.